Here is one T cell receptor (beta chain) with its context. The data stem from a study of control samples from healthy donors and cancer patients. Libraries were prepared by immunoSEQ multiplex PCR; TCRdb keeps only in-frame clonotypes and omits some of them. The sample lists around 120,000 clones; more than 80% were seen once. The CDR3 contains 15 residues. V lost 10 bases to trimming and J lost 0 bases; unmatched junction nucleotides: 8. CDR1 and CDR2 (germline): MDHEN, SYDVKM. Sequenced: PBMCs. The receptor's source is a woman between 50 and 59 years old with colorectal cancer. J is TRBJ2-1 and V is TRBV28; 8 nucleotides match TRBD2. The CDR3 sequence is CATSSAGASYNEQFF. For the CDR3, the DNA is TGTGCCACCTCCTCAGCGGGGGCCTCCTACAATGAGCAGTTCTTC.